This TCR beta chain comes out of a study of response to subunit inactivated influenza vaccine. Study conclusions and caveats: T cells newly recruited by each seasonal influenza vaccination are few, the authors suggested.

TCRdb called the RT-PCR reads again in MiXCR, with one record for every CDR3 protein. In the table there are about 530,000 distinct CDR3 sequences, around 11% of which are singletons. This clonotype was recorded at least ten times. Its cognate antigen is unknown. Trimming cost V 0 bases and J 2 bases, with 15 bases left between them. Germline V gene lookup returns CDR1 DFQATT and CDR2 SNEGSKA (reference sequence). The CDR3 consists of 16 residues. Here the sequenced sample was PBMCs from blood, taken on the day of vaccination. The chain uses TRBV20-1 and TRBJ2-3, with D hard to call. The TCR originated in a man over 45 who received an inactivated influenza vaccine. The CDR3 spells CSARELMLADTDTQYF. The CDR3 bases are TGCAGTGCTAGAGAGTTGATGTTGGCCGACACAGATACGCAGTATTTT.